This is a list of T cell receptor beta chains from one sample in a study of cytomegalovirus exposure and HLA in healthy donors. TCRdb keeps only in-frame clones here, not all; method: immunoSEQ multiplex PCR. Of about 120,000 clones detected, 8% to 11% appear once; the ten largest clones hold roughly 4.6%. The sequencing input was PBMCs. These receptors originate from a woman between 18 and 29 years old in good health and CMV-seropositive. CDR3s include the opening cysteine and the closing phenylalanine or tryptophan. The D gene is left open where the match is weak. Size values are once, few and many counts, or a class for expanded clones, and some rows have none.

j_call d_call clone_size v_call cdr3_aa cdr3_nt
TRBJ2-7 NA few TRBV7-2 CASTWGAGDYSYEQYF TGTGCCAGCACCTGGGGAGCAGGGGATTACTCCTACGAGCAGTACTTC
TRBJ1-4 NA NA TRBV2 CATRNEKLFF TGTGCCACTAGGAATGAAAAACTGTTTTTT
TRBJ1-5 NA few TRBV27 CASSLYGGQQNQPQHF TGTGCCAGCAGTTTATATGGTGGGCAGCAAAATCAGCCCCAGCATTTT
TRBJ2-1 NA few TRBV6-5 CASSYNNEQFF TGTGCCAGCAGTTATAACAATGAGCAGTTCTTC
TRBJ2-7 TRBD2 NA TRBV6-5 CASSYTSGNHYEQYF TGTGCCAGCAGTTACACTAGCGGGAACCACTACGAGCAGTACTTC
TRBJ2-7 NA few TRBV11-3 CASSSGLNEQYF TGTGCCAGCAGCTCCGGGTTGAACGAGCAGTACTTC
TRBJ1-1 NA NA TRBV25-1 CASRPTGNRPEAFF TGTGCCAGCAGGCCTACAGGGAATAGGCCTGAAGCTTTCTTT
TRBJ1-1 NA few TRBV19 CASSSDRLNTEAFF TGTGCCAGTAGTAGCGACAGGTTGAACACTGAAGCTTTCTTT
TRBJ2-5 TRBD2 few TRBV5-1 CASSFGGAPETQYF TGCGCCAGCAGCTTCGGGGGGGCCCCAGAGACCCAGTACTTC
TRBJ2-3 NA NA TRBV7-2 CASSFGVSGTQYF TGTGCCAGCAGCTTTGGAGTATCCGGCACGCAGTATTTT
TRBJ2-1 TRBD2 NA TRBV9 CASSVGLSGGPDAEQFF TGTGCCAGCAGCGTAGGACTTAGCGGGGGGCCCGACGCTGAGCAGTTCTTC
TRBJ2-7 NA NA TRBV2 CASSEETGEQYF TGTGCCAGCAGTGAAGAAACAGGCGAGCAGTACTTC
TRBJ2-1 TRBD2 NA TRBV30 CAWSVQRGGLAQFF TGTGCCTGGAGTGTTCAGCGGGGCGGACTAGCGCAGTTCTTC
TRBJ2-7 NA few TRBV5-6 CASRPDRAGEQYF TGTGCCAGCAGGCCCGACAGGGCGGGGGAGCAGTACTTC
TRBJ1-2 NA NA TRBV18 CASSSGTIDGGYTF TGTGCCAGCTCAAGCGGGACAATAGATGGCGGCTACACCTTC
TRBJ2-7 TRBD1 once TRBV29-1 CSAFTGENEQYF TGCAGCGCCTTTACAGGGGAGAACGAGCAGTACTTC
TRBJ1-6 TRBD1 NA TRBV7-8 CASSLVVRTGLSPLHF TGTGCCAGCAGCTTAGTGGTTCGGACAGGTCTTTCACCCCTCCACTTT
TRBJ1-1 NA few TRBV7-9 CASSSRWGSNTEAFF TGTGCCAGCAGCTCCAGGTGGGGCTCGAACACTGAAGCTTTCTTT
TRBJ1-1 TRBD1 few TRBV19 CASSGGQMNTEAFF TGTGCCAGTAGTGGGGGACAGATGAACACTGAAGCTTTCTTT
TRBJ2-5 TRBD1 few TRBV7-9 CASSFRTGIRETQYF TGTGCCAGCAGCTTTAGGACAGGGATTCGAGAGACCCAGTACTTC
TRBJ1-3 TRBD1 few TRBV27 CASTTGQRNTIYF TGTGCCAGCACAACGGGACAGAGAAACACCATATATTTT
TRBJ1-2 TRBD1 NA TRBV28 CASIWGQGNYGYTF TGTGCCAGCATTTGGGGACAGGGAAACTATGGCTACACCTTC
TRBJ2-7 TRBD2 NA TRBV4-1 CASSPGGAYEQYF TGCGCCAGCAGCCCGGGGGGGGCGTACGAGCAGTACTTC
TRBJ2-1 NA many TRBV4-2 CASSQDLSGSSYNEQFF TGTGCCAGCAGCCAAGATTTATCCGGGAGCTCCTACAATGAGCAGTTCTTC
TRBJ1-3 NA NA TRBV18 CASSPGDIRNTIYF TGTGCCAGCTCACCAGGGGACATACGAAACACCATATATTTT
TRBJ1-2 TRBD1 few TRBV6-5 CASSSTGGISYGYTF TGTGCCAGCAGTTCGACAGGGGGGATCAGCTATGGCTACACCTTC
TRBJ2-7 NA NA TRBV6-5 CASRMWEDEQYF TGTGCCAGCAGGATGTGGGAGGACGAGCAGTACTTC